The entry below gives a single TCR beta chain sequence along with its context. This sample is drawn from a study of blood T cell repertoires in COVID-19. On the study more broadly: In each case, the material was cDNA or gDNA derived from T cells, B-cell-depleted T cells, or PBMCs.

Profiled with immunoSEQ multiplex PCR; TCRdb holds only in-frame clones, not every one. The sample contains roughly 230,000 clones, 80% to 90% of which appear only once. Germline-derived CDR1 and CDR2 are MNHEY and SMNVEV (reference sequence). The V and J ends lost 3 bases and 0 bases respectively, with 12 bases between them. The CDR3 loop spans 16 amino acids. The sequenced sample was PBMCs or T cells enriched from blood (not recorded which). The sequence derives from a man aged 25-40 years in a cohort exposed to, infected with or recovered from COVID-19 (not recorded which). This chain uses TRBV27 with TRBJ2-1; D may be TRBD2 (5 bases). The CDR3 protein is CASSFRWESSYNEQFF. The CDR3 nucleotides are TGTGCCAGCAGTTTCCGGTGGGAGAGCTCCTACAATGAGCAGTTCTTC.